The source of this T cell receptor (beta chain) is a study of somatic mutations in cytotoxic T cells in rheumatoid arthritis. Study information: Patient blood, 25 to 35 ml in EDTA, was obtained immediately after diagnosis and prior to the start of any treatment. Study-level findings and limits: The study found that the largest CD8+ clone exceeded 20% of CD8+ cells in about an eighth of the roughly 65 patients. Relative to age-matched healthy controls, rheumatoid arthritis patients did not differ significantly in CD8+ T-cell clonality.

As for this clone: Antigen specificity is unknown.

Trimming left V 8 bases short and J 0 bases short, with 16 bases between. The CDR3 runs 15 residues. Germline V lookup: CDR1 MGHRA, CDR2 YSYEKL. TCRdb keeps only in-frame clones here, not all; method: immunoSEQ multiplex PCR. Altogether around 20,000 clones are present, approximately 82% being singletons, with the ten largest covering 9.5% to 12%. The clonotype was recovered from a man in his late teens or twenties with rheumatoid arthritis. The V and J genes are TRBV4-1 and TRBJ1-1; D is ambiguous. The sequencing sample was made of CD8+ T cells sorted from blood. The CDR3 here is CASSGAAALNTEAFF. CDR3 nucleotides: TGCGCCAGCTCCGGAGCTGCGGCATTGAACACTGAAGCTTTCTTT.